This TCR beta chain was identified in a study of human T cells and chemical hapten exposure. Noted time point: patch test 1, 2 weeks after DPC sensitization. Treatment described: therapeutic diphenylcyclopropenone sensitization with weekly scalp DPC. Those who donated were patients with alopecia, 18 to 70 years of age, and suitable for DPC. The study's library attached unique molecular identifiers to single cDNA molecules. Original methodology: Per sample, the median was roughly 96,000 TCRs, with values from around 24,000 to 710,000. TCRdb independently ran MiXCR on the RACE reads; one entry per CDR3 protein. The V and J calls and clone size are TCRdb's, not the authors'. The sample yields 150,000 or so distinct CDR3 sequences, roughly 15% seen once. The CDR3 has 11 amino acids. In germline, CDR1 is DFQATT, CDR2 SNEGSKA (reference sequence). V lost 1 base and J lost 8, with 9 bases in between.

The J gene is TRBJ2-7, the V gene TRBV20-1; D uncertain. Source: whole blood, taken in connection with sensitization to the hapten diphenylcyclopropenone (DPC). This clonotype was sampled from a woman aged 30 to 39 with alopecia areata. Some clones in this sample may be carry-over from other donors' samples. The CDR3 loop reads CSARVSPKQYF. CDR3 DNA: TGCAGTGCTAGAGTCAGTCCCAAGCAGTACTTC.